This TCR beta chain came from a study of beta chain features in type 1 diabetes. Whole-study results and caveats: Moderately but significantly shorter TCRB CDR3s were found in Type 1 diabetes patients in all four CD4+ subsets. Since sequencing was performed on cDNA, cells with high TCR expression could be over-represented.

The whole isolated RNA underwent reverse transcription, so sequencing captured expressed TCRB transcripts. Deep immunoSEQ sequencing covered naive, central memory and regulatory T cell samples. The assay was immunoSEQ multiplex PCR, and TCRdb's table has in-frame clones only and misses some. The table lists more than 300,000 clones, approximately 10% of them singletons, with roughly 0.99% in the top ten. Germline V gene sequence: CDR1 SNHLY, CDR2 FYNNEI. The length of the CDR3 is 14 residues. V lost 4 bases, J lost 7 bases, and 14 bases lay in between. This clone occurred a few times. Its specificity is not known.

The receptor was derived from a man aged 25-40 years with type 1 diabetes. The chain combines TRBV2 with TRBJ1-5; tentatively, D is TRBD1 (6 bases). The sequencing input was central memory CD4+ T cells from blood. The CDR3 bases are TGTGCCAGCAGTGTCGCACAGGGAGACCAGCCCCAGCATTTT. Protein product: CASSVAQGDQPQHF.